These 32 T cell receptor beta chains were all obtained from the same sample, sequenced in a study of cytotoxic CD8 clonotypes in ibrutinib-treated CLL. The method was immunoSEQ multiplex PCR; TCRdb's version includes in-frame clones alone and lacks a portion of them. The sample includes over 120,000 clones, about three quarters seen only once; the top ten take roughly 4.7%. Sequenced here: PBMCs, sampled after 24 months of ibrutinib treatment. The origin of the receptors is a human donor with chronic lymphocytic leukemia.

V usage is TRBV10-3 and J usage is TRBJ1-1, with 7 bases matching TRBD1. The CDR3 loop spans 13 amino acids. The J segment lost 4 bases and the V segment lost 10 bases, leaving 9 bases of the junction unmatched. Germline values: CDR1 ENHRY, CDR2 SYGVKD. The CDR3 spells CATTGEGGTEAFF. CDR3 nucleotides: TGTGCCACCACAGGGGAAGGCGGCACTGAAGCTTTCTTT.

The genes are TRBV7-3 and TRBJ2-7; TRBD1 is a possible D gene (5 bases). Germline CDR1 is SGHTA and CDR2 is FQGTGA. Trimming took 5 bases from V and 6 from J, leaving 17 bases between them. The CDR3 length is 14 residues. The CDR3 sequence: CASSPSPGSTEQYF. In DNA form, the CDR3 reads TGTGCCAGCAGCCCAAGCCCAGGGTCGACCGAGCAGTACTTC.

This sequence joins TRBV4-2 and TRBJ2-5; perhaps TRBD2 as D (7 bases). The germline V and J ends were trimmed by 0 bases and 0 bases, with 14 bases remaining between them. Germline CDR1 and CDR2: LGHNA and YNFKEQ. CDR3 size: 17 residues. The CDR3 coding sequence is TGTGCCAGCAGCCAAGATTGGGGAGGGGGGCACCAAGAGACCCAGTACTTC. This sequence encodes CASSQDWGGGHQETQYF.

The chain links TRBV7-9 to TRBJ1-3; unclear D gene. V lost 0 bases, J lost 4 bases, and 4 bases lay in between. The germline V gene encodes CDR1 SEHNR and CDR2 FQNEAQ (reference sequence). This CDR3 contains 13 residues. Here the CDR3 reads CASSLAAGNTIYF. The CDR3 DNA sequence: TGTGCCAGCAGCTTAGCAGCAGGAAACACCATATATTTT.

V usage is TRBV7-7 and J usage is TRBJ2-7, with D perhaps TRBD1 (5 bases). Germline values: CDR1 SSHAT, CDR2 FNYEAQ (reference sequence). V was shortened by 5 bases and J by 7 bases, with 12 bases between the two germline ends. This CDR3 comprises 12 residues. CDR3 sequence reads: CASSAQGGEQYF. DNA for the CDR3: TGTGCCAGCAGCGCCCAGGGCGGAGAGCAGTACTTC. Combining the CDR3 with reference TRBV7-7 and TRBJ2-7 gives the whole variable domain GAGVSQSPRYKVTKRGQDVTLRCDPISSHATLYWYQQALGQGPEFLTYFNYEAQPDKSGLPSDRFSAERPEGSISTLTIQRTEQRDSAMYRCASSAQGGEQYFGPGTRLTVT.

DNA of the CDR3: TGTGCCAGCAGCTTAGATCGGTTGGGGGGGGAGCAGTACTTC. This translates into CASSLDRLGGEQYF. V gene TRBV11-2 combines with J gene TRBJ2-7, with TRBD2 matching 7 bases. CDR1 and CDR2 (germline): SGHAT, FQNNGV. The CDR3 has 14 residues. V gave up 0 bases and J gave up 7 bases; unmatched junction bases: 6.

The CDR3 reads CASSFEGLREQFF. The CDR3 DNA reads as TGTGCCAGCAGTTTTGAGGGGTTGCGTGAGCAGTTCTTC. The chain has TRBV27 and TRBJ2-1; either TRBD1 or TRBD2 may supply D (5 bases each). The CDR3 length is 13 residues. Germline V CDR1 and CDR2: MNHEY, SMNVEV (reference sequence). V lost 3 bases to trimming and J lost 9 bases, with 12 bases between them.

V usage is TRBV28 and J usage is TRBJ2-3; D call uncertain. Trimming pared 3 bases from V and 2 bases from J, leaving 9 bases between. The CDR3 runs 14 residues. Germline V lookup: CDR1 MDHEN, CDR2 SYDVKM. DNA of the CDR3: TGTGCCAGCAGTTTCGGTGGGCCCACAGATACGCAGTATTTT. Its translation: CASSFGGPTDTQYF.

This chain connects TRBV7-2 to TRBJ2-7; the match to TRBD2 covers 7 bases. CDR1 SGHTA and CDR2 FQGNSA come from the germline V gene. V was clipped by 7 bases and J by 2 bases; unmatched bases: 11. This CDR3 comprises 15 residues. The CDR3: CASTPRGGAPYEQYF. CDR3 bases: TGTGCCAGCACCCCCCGGGGAGGGGCACCCTACGAGCAGTACTTC.

The chain combines TRBV5-1 with TRBJ1-6, with 7 bases identical to TRBD1. CDR3 length: 14 residues. Germline CDR1 is SGHRS and CDR2 is YFSETQ. Trimming cost V 4 bases and J 8 bases; bases outside gene matches: 6. The CDR3 is CASSGGQSDSPLHF. CDR3 DNA sequence: TGCGCCAGCAGCGGGGGACAGAGTGATTCACCCCTCCACTTT.

J is TRBJ1-2 and V is TRBV7-2, with D perhaps matching TRBD1 (6 bases). V was trimmed by 1 base and J by 4 bases, leaving 7 bases between them. This CDR3 comprises 13 residues. Germline V gives CDR1 SGHTA, CDR2 FQGNSA. This CDR3 reads CASSLGGAYGYTF. The CDR3 nucleotides read TGTGCCAGCAGCTTAGGGGGGGCCTATGGCTACACCTTC. The full variable domain, its missing parts supplied by reference TRBV7-2 and TRBJ1-2, is GAGVSQSPSNKVTEKGKDVELRCDPISGHTALYWYRQSLGQGLEFLIYFQGNSAPDKSGLPSDRFSAERTGGSVSTLTIQRTQQEDSAVYLCASSLGGAYGYTFGSGTRLTVV.

V gene TRBV5-8 combines with J gene TRBJ2-5; TRBD2 is a possible D gene (6 bases). V dropped 0 bases and J dropped 5 bases, with 14 bases sitting between them. The CDR3 runs 15 residues. CDR1 is SGHTS, CDR2 YDEGEE, per germline. CDR3 DNA: TGTGCCAGCAGCTTGGTGGGGGGAATGAGGGAGACCCAGTACTTC. Translated: CASSLVGGMRETQYF.

The V gene is TRBV30, the J gene TRBJ1-2; D possibly corresponds to TRBD1 (5 bases). The CDR3 spans 11 residues. Germline lookup yields CDR1 GTSNPN and CDR2 SVGIG (reference sequence). The CDR3 DNA follows: TGTGGGGCAGGGCTAGGCTATGGCTACACCTTC. This translates into CGAGLGYGYTF. Together with reference TRBV30 and TRBJ1-2, the CDR3 gives the full variable domain: SQTIHQWPATLVQPVGSPLSLECTVEGTSNPNLYWYRQAAGRGLQLLFYSVGIGQISSEVPQNLSASRPQDRQFILSSKKLLLSDSGFYLCGAGLGYGYTFGSGTRLTVV.

The genes are TRBV10-3 and TRBJ2-7, with TRBD2 as a possible D gene (6 bases). This CDR3 has 12 amino acids. Germline V gene lookup returns CDR1 ENHRY and CDR2 SYGVKD. Trimming pared 1 base from V and 7 bases from J, leaving 8 bases between. The CDR3 sequence: CAISELSGEQYF. As DNA, the CDR3 is TGTGCCATCAGTGAGTTAAGCGGGGAGCAGTACTTC.

The chain has TRBV19 and TRBJ1-1; the D is unclear. This CDR3 region has 12 residues. Trimming removed 11 bases at V and 1 base at J, with 11 bases between. Germline lookup yields CDR1 LNHDA and CDR2 SQIVND (reference sequence). CDR3 nucleotide sequence: TGTGCCGGCATAGCCCAGAACACTGAAGCTTTCTTT. Encoded protein: CAGIAQNTEAFF.

The chain carries TRBV10-3 and TRBJ2-1; the D is unclear. CDR1 and CDR2 (germline): ENHRY, SYGVKD. The CDR3 loop spans 14 amino acids. Trimming removed 3 bases from V and 7 bases from J, with 13 bases in between. The CDR3 DNA reads as TGTGCCATCAGTGACCCGCAGGTGACGAATGAGCAGTTCTTC. Protein sequence: CAISDPQVTNEQFF.

Notes on this clone: At one end, the junction sequence differs from germline, possibly due to a read error. The rearrangement joins TRBV5-4 to TRBJ1-2; 9 positions match TRBD1. CDR1 SGHNT and CDR2 YYREEE come from the germline V gene (reference sequence). The CDR3 consists of 14 residues. CDR3 nucleotide sequence: TGCGCCAGCAGCCAAACAGGGGGCGGCTATGGCTACACCTTC. Protein: CASSQTGGGYGYTF. The whole variable domain, remainder taken from reference TRBV5-4 and TRBJ1-2, is ETGVTQSPTHLIKTRGQQVTLRCSSQSGHNTVSWYQQALGQGPQFIFQYYREEENGRGNFPPRFSGLQFPNYSSELNVNALELDDSALYLCASSQTGGGYGYTFGSGTRLTVV.

This CDR3 is CASSPDRVVGELFF. The CDR3 DNA reads as TGTGCCAGCAGTCCCGACAGGGTGGTCGGGGAGCTGTTTTTT. The rearrangement joins TRBV2 to TRBJ2-2; 7 bases map to TRBD1. After removal of 5 bases from V and 7 bases from J, the junction contained 7 bases not matched to a gene. There are 14 residues in the CDR3. Germline CDR1 reads SNHLY; CDR2 reads FYNNEI.

This sequence joins TRBV6-6 and TRBJ2-3; maybe TRBD2 (7 bases). CDR3 length: 15 residues. The V end lost 6 bases, the J end lost 1 base, and 14 bases lay between the germline ends. The germline V gene encodes CDR1 MNHNY and CDR2 SVGAGI (reference sequence). CDR3 loop: CASSRQGGGTDTQYF. DNA of the CDR3: TGTGCCAGCAGCCGACAAGGGGGGGGCACAGATACGCAGTATTTT.

The genes are TRBV7-3 and TRBJ2-2, with no clear D. Looked up from germline, CDR1 is SGHTA and CDR2 is FQGTGA. The V end lost 5 bases, the J end lost 3 bases, and 10 bases lay between the germline ends. This CDR3 has 14 amino acids. CDR3: CASSPTTHTGELFF. DNA for the CDR3: TGTGCCAGCAGCCCCACTACCCACACCGGGGAGCTGTTTTTT.

The chain joins TRBV18 to TRBJ1-5; TRBD1 matches at 8 bases. Per the germline V gene, CDR1 is KGHSH and CDR2 is LQKENI. This CDR3 has 15 amino acids. Trimming took 5 bases from V and 6 from J; bases not matched to a gene: 9. In nucleotides, the CDR3 is TGTGCCAGCTCAGGACGTGGACAGGGTGTTCAGCCCCAGCATTTT. It specifies CASSGRGQGVQPQHF. Based on the CDR3 plus reference TRBV18 and TRBJ1-5, the full variable domain is NAGVMQNPRHLVRRRGQEARLRCSPMKGHSHVYWYRQLPEEGLKFMVYLQKENIIDESGMPKERFSAEFPKEGPSILRIQQVVRGDSAAYFCASSGRGQGVQPQHFGDGTRLSIL.

The chain couples TRBV4-2 to TRBJ2-7; no firm D call. Trimming removed 0 bases at V and 3 bases at J, with 12 bases between. The CDR3 loop spans 15 amino acids. Germline CDR1 reads LGHNA; CDR2 reads YNFKEQ. The CDR3 DNA reads TGTGCCAGCAGCCAAGATTCTAAGCATATCTACGAGCAGTACTTC. Encoded protein: CASSQDSKHIYEQYF.

A few counts support this clone. V is TRBV5-1 and J is TRBJ1-5, with D tentatively TRBD1 (5 bases). This CDR3 region has 13 residues. The V gene's germline CDR1 is SGHRS and CDR2 YFSETQ. The germline V and J ends were trimmed by 3 bases and 4 bases, with 8 bases remaining between them. CDR3 coding DNA: TGCGCCAGCAGCTGGGACGGGAATCAGCCCCAGCATTTT. Translated, it gives CASSWDGNQPQHF.

The rearrangement uses TRBV2 and TRBJ1-1; a possible D gene is TRBD1 (5 bases). The CDR3 has 13 amino acids. V was cut by 6 bases and J by 7 bases, with 15 bases left in between. The germline V gene encodes CDR1 SNHLY and CDR2 FYNNEI. This chain's CDR3 is CASSEGGEGEAFF. In DNA form, the CDR3 reads TGTGCCAGCAGCGAGGGAGGGGAGGGTGAAGCTTTCTTT. The variable domain in full, with the rest retrieved from reference TRBV2 and TRBJ1-1, is EPEVTQTPSHQVTQMGQEVILRCVPISNHLYFYWYRQILGQKVEFLVSFYNNEISEKSEIFDDQFSVERPDGSNFTLKIRSTKLEDSAMYFCASSEGGEGEAFFGQGTRLTVV.

The chain recombines TRBV7-2 with TRBJ1-6, with no clear D. CDR1 is SGHTA, CDR2 FQGNSA, per germline. V shed 0 bases and J shed 10 bases, with 7 bases lying between them. CDR3 length: 13 residues. The CDR3 bases are TGTGCCAGCAGCTTAGCCCCGGGGTCACCCCTCCACTTT. Translated: CASSLAPGSPLHF.

CDR3 region: CASRRTANYNQPQHF. The CDR3 DNA is TGTGCCAGCCGCCGGACCGCAAACTACAATCAGCCCCAGCATTTT. The chain carries TRBV19 and TRBJ1-5; D remains ambiguous. Trimming stripped 9 bases from V and 3 bases from J, with 18 bases between. The CDR3 has 15 amino acids. CDR1 and CDR2 (germline): LNHDA, SQIVND (reference sequence).

This clone has just one count. The V and J genes are TRBV28 and TRBJ2-7, with a tentative D call TRBD1 (6 bases). V dropped 7 bases and J dropped 2 bases, with 18 bases sitting between them. Germline lookup yields CDR1 MDHEN and CDR2 SYDVKM. The CDR3 is 15 amino acids. CDR3 residues: CASTFPGHQTYEQYF. CDR3 in DNA: TGTGCCAGCACCTTTCCGGGACACCAAACCTACGAGCAGTACTTC.

This chain links TRBV7-9 with TRBJ1-2, with D perhaps TRBD1 (6 bases). Germline V CDR1 and CDR2: SEHNR, FQNEAQ (reference sequence). The CDR3 runs 16 residues. The V end lost 1 base, the J end lost 2 bases, and 14 bases lay between the germline ends. The CDR3 sequence: CASSLVGQPRNYGYTF. In DNA, the CDR3 is TGTGCCAGCAGCTTAGTCGGACAGCCCCGCAACTATGGCTACACCTTC.

This clone was recorded once. The chain carries TRBV6-6 and TRBJ2-7; D call uncertain. The CDR3 spans 11 residues. CDR1 MNHNY and CDR2 SVGAGI come from the germline V gene (reference sequence). The V end was cut by 6 bases, the J end by 7 bases, with 10 bases between. This CDR3 reads CASSQEREQYF. Written as DNA, the CDR3 is TGTGCCAGCAGCCAAGAACGGGAGCAGTACTTC.

This clone showed up just once. The chain has TRBV4-3 and TRBJ1-6; 8 nucleotides match TRBD1. The V gene end was trimmed by 4 bases and the J gene end by 0 bases; junction bases not matched to a gene: 8. Per germline, CDR1 LGHNA and CDR2 YSLEER. The CDR3 runs 18 residues. The CDR3 DNA reads TGCGCCAGCAGCCCGAGTAGACAGGGGAGCTCCTATAATTCACCCCTCCACTTT. This sequence encodes CASSPSRQGSSYNSPLHF.

V is TRBV7-9 and J is TRBJ2-1; 8 nucleotides line up with TRBD2. This CDR3 contains 14 residues. CDR1 is SEHNR and CDR2 is FQNEAQ in the germline V gene (reference sequence). The V segment lost 1 base and the J segment 6 bases; nucleotides outside the gene matches: 2. CDR3 residues: CASSLGTSFNEQFF. DNA of the CDR3: TGTGCCAGCAGCTTAGGGACTAGCTTCAATGAGCAGTTCTTC.

V and J are TRBV7-2 and TRBJ1-3; 7 positions match TRBD1. The V and J ends lost 7 bases and 1 base, in that order; junction bases with no gene match: 4. Germline CDR1 SGHTA, CDR2 FQGNSA. The CDR3 length is 14 residues. The CDR3 loop reads CASTSDRSGNTIYF. In DNA, the CDR3 is TGTGCCAGCACCTCGGACAGGTCTGGAAACACCATATATTTT. The entire variable domain, with the rest obtained from reference TRBV7-2 and TRBJ1-3, is as follows: GAGVSQSPSNKVTEKGKDVELRCDPISGHTALYWYRQSLGQGLEFLIYFQGNSAPDKSGLPSDRFSAERTGGSVSTLTIQRTQQEDSAVYLCASTSDRSGNTIYFGEGSWLTVV.